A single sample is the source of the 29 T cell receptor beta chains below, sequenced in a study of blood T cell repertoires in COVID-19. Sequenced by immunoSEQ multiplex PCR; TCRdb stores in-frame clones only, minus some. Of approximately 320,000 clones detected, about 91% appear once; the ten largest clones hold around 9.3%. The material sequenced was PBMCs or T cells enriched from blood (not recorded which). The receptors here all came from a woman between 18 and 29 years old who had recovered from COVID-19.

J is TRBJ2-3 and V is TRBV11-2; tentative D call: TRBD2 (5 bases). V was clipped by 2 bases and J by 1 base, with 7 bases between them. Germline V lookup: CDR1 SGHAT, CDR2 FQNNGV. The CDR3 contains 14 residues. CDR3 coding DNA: TGTGCCAGCAGCTTATGGACTGGCACAGATACGCAGTATTTT. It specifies CASSLWTGTDTQYF.

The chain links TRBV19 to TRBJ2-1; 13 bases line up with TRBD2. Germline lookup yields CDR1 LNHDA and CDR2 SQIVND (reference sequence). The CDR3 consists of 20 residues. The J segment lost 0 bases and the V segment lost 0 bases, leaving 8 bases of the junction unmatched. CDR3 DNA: TGTGCCAGTAGTATAGATCTTAGGACTAGCGGGAGCCTCTCCTACAATGAGCAGTTCTTC. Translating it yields CASSIDLRTSGSLSYNEQFF.

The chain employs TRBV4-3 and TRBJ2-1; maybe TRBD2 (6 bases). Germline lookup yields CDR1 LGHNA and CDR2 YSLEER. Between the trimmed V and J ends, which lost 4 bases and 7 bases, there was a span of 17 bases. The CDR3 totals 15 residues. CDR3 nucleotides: TGCGCCAGCAGCCCTAGGGACCGCCGGGGGAATGAGCAGTTCTTC. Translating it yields CASSPRDRRGNEQFF.

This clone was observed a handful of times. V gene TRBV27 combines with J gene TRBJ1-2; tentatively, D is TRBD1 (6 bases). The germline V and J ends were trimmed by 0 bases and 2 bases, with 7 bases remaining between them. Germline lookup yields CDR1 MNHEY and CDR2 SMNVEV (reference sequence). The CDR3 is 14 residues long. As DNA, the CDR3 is TGTGCCAGCAGTTTATCTGGGGGCAACTATGGCTACACCTTC. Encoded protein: CASSLSGGNYGYTF.

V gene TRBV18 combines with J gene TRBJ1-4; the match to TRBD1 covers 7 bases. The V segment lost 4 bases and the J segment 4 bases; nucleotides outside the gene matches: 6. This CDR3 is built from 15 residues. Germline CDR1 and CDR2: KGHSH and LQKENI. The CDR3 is CASSLNRGRNEKLFF. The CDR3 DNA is TGTGCCAGCTCACTGAACAGGGGCCGTAATGAAAAACTGTTTTTT.

CDR3 sequence: CASTGRLAGDYEQYF. In DNA form, the CDR3 reads TGTGCCAGCACCGGGAGACTAGCGGGAGATTACGAGCAGTACTTC. The chain uses TRBV21-1 and TRBJ2-7; the table assigns TRBD2, which was not confirmed against the DNA. TRBV21-1 is annotated as a pseudogene. The CDR3 sequence is 15 residues long.

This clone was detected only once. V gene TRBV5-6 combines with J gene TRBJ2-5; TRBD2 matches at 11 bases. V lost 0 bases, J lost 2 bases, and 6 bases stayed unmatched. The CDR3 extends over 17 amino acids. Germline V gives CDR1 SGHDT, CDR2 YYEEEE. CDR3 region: CASSLDRLAGGQETQYF. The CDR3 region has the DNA TGTGCCAGCAGCTTGGATCGGCTAGCGGGGGGTCAAGAGACCCAGTACTTC.

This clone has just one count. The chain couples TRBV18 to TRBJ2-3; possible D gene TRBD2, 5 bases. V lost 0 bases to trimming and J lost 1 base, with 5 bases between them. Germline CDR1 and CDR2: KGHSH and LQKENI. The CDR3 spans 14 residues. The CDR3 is CASSPPRGTDTQYF. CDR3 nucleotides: TGTGCCAGCTCACCACCGCGGGGCACAGATACGCAGTATTTT.

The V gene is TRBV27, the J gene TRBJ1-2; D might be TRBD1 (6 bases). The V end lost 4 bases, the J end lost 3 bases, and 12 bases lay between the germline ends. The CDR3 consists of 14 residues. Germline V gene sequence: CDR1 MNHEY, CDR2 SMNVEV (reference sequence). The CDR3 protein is CASSYDRRHYGYTF. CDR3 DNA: TGTGCCAGCAGTTACGACAGGCGTCACTATGGCTACACCTTC.

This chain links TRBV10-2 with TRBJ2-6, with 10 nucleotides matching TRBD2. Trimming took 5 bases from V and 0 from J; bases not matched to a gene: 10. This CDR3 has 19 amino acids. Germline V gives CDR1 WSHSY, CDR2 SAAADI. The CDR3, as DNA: TGCGCCAGCAGTATCAGGAGGGCTAGCGGGAGCTCTGGGGCCAACGTCCTGACTTTC. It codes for CASSIRRASGSSGANVLTF.

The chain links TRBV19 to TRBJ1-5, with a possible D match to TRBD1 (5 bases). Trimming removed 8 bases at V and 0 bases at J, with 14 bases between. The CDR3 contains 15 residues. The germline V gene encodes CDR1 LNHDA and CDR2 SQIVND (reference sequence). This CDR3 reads CASEDKRGSNQPQHF. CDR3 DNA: TGTGCCAGTGAGGACAAGCGAGGTAGCAATCAGCCCCAGCATTTT. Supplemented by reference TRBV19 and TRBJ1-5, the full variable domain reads DGGITQSPKYLFRKEGQNVTLSCEQNLNHDAMYWYRQDPGQGLRLIYYSQIVNDFQKGDIAEGYSVSREKKESFPLTVTSAQKNPTAFYLCASEDKRGSNQPQHFGDGTRLSIL.

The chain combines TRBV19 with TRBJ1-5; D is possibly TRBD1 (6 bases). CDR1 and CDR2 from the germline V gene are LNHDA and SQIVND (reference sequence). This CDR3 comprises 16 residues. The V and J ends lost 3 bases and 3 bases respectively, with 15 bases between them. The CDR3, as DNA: TGTGCCAGTAGTATCTTCGGAACAGGGACCAATCAGCCCCAGCATTTT. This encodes CASSIFGTGTNQPQHF.

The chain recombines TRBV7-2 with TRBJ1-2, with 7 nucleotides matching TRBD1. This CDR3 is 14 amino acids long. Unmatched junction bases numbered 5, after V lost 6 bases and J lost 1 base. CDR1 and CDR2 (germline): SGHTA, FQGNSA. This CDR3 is CASRPGGNNYGYTF. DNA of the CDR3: TGTGCCAGCAGACCAGGGGGAAATAACTATGGCTACACCTTC.

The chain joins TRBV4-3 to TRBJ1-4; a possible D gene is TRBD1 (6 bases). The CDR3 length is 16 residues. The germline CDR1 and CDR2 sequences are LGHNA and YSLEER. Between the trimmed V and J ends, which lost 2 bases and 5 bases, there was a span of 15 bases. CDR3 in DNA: TGCGCCAGCAGCCAAAATTCGGGGGGCGTCAATGAAAAACTGTTTTTT. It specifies CASSQNSGGVNEKLFF.

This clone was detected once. CDR3 sequence (DNA): TGCGCCAGCAGCTCATGGGACAGGGGACTTCCCACCTATGGCTACACCTTC. This encodes CASSSWDRGLPTYGYTF. The V call is TRBV5-1, the J call TRBJ1-2; 10 positions match TRBD1. This CDR3 region has 17 residues. V lost 3 bases to trimming and J lost 4 bases; unmatched junction nucleotides: 12. Germline V gives CDR1 SGHRS, CDR2 YFSETQ.

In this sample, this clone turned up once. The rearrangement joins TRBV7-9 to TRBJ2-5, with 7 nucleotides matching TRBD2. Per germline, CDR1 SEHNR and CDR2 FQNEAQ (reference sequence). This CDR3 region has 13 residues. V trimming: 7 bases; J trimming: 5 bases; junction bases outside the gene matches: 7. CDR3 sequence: CASIPGRGETQYF. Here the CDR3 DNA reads TGTGCCAGCATCCCTGGGCGGGGGGAGACCCAGTACTTC.

The CDR3 loop is CASSLGVHSNYGYTF. In DNA, the CDR3 is TGTGCCAGCAGCTTGGGAGTTCACTCTAACTATGGCTACACCTTC. The chain has TRBV5-5 and TRBJ1-2; D not certain. This CDR3 has 15 amino acids. With 0 bases removed from V and 0 bases from J, the gap between germline ends came to 9 bases. CDR1 SGHKS and CDR2 YYEKEE come from the germline V gene (reference sequence).

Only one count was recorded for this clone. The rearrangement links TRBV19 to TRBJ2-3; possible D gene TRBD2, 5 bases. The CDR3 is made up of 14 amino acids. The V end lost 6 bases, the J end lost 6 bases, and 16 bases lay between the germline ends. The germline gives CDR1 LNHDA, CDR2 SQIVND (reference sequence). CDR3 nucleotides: TGTGCCAGTAGCGAGGACTCCCGTAAGGATACGCAGTATTTT. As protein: CASSEDSRKDTQYF.

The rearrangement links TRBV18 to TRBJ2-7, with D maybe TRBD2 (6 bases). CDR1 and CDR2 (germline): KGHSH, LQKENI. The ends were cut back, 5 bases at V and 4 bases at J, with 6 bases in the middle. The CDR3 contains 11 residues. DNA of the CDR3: TGTGCCAGCTCAGGGGGGTACGAGCAGTACTTC. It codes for CASSGGYEQYF.

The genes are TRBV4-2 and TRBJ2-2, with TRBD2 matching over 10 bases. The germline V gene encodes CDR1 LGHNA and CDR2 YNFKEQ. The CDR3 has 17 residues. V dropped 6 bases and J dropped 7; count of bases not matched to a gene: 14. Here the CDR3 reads CASRDIGAGGPGGELFF. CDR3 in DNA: TGTGCCAGCAGAGACATCGGAGCGGGGGGGCCAGGCGGGGAGCTGTTTTTT.

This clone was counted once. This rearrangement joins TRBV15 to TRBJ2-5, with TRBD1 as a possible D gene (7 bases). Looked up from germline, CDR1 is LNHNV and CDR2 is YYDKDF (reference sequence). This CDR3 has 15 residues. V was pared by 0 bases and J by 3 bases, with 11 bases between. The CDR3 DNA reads TGTGCCACCAGCAGAGATCAGGGGGGCGAAGAGACCCAGTACTTC. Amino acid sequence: CATSRDQGGEETQYF.

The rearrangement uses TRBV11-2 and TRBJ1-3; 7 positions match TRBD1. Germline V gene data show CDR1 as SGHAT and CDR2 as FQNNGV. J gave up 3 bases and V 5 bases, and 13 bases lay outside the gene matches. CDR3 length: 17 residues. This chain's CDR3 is CASSPTGGGPFGNTIYF. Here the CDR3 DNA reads TGTGCCAGCAGCCCCACGGGAGGGGGCCCTTTTGGAAACACCATATATTTT.

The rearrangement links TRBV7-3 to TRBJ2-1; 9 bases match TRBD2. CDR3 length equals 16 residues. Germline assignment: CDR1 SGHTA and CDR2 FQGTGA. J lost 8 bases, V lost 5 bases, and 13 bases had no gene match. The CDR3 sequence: CASSHSAGGPLDEQFF. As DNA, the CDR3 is TGTGCCAGCAGCCACTCGGCGGGAGGGCCTTTGGATGAGCAGTTCTTC.

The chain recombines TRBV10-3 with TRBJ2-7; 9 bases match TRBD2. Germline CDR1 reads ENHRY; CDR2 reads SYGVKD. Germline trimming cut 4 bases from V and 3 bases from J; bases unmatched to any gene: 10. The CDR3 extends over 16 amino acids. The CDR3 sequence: CAISGRGAAGGYEQYF. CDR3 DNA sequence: TGTGCCATCAGTGGACGTGGAGCAGCGGGAGGCTACGAGCAGTACTTC.

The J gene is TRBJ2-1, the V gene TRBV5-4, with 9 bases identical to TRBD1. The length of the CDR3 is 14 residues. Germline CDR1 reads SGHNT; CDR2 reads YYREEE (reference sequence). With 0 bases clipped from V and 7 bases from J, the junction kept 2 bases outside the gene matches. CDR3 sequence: CASSLDRGRNEQFF. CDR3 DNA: TGTGCCAGCAGCTTGGACAGGGGGCGAAATGAGCAGTTCTTC.

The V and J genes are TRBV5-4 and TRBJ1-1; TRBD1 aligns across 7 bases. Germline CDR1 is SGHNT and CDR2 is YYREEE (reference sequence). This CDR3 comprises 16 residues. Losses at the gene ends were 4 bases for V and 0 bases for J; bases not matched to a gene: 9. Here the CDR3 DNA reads TGTGCCAGCAGCCAGCCAGGGGGTAACCTGAACACTGAAGCTTTCTTT. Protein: CASSQPGGNLNTEAFF.

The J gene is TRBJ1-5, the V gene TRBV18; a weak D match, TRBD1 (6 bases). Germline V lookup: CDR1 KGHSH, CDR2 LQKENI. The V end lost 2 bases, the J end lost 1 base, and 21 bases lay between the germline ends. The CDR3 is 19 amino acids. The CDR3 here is CASSPNEMTYGQSNQPQHF. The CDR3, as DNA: TGTGCCAGCTCACCAAATGAAATGACCTACGGACAGAGCAATCAGCCCCAGCATTTT.

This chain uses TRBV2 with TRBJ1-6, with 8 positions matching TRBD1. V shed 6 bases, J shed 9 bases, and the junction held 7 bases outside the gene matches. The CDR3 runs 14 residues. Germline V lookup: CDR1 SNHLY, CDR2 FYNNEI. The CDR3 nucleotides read TGTGCCAGCAGGGAGACAGGGGTTGCTTCACCCCTCCACTTT. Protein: CASRETGVASPLHF.

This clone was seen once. This CDR3 reads CASRLTAEGEAFF. The CDR3 DNA is TGTGCCAGCAGACTTACCGCTGAGGGAGAAGCTTTCTTT. This rearrangement joins TRBV7-3 to TRBJ1-1; D is unresolved. V gave up 6 bases and J gave up 8 bases, with 16 bases separating them. The CDR3 is made up of 13 amino acids. Germline V CDR1 and CDR2: SGHTA, FQGTGA.